The 20 T cell receptor beta chains given below trace back to one sample, sequenced in a study of cytomegalovirus exposure and HLA in healthy donors. 60 Vbeta and 13 Jbeta primers were used in PCR. This table comes from immunoSEQ multiplex PCR, and its TCRdb copy is limited to in-frame clones, with some not included. The sample gives roughly 120,000 clones, about three quarters of which show up once; approximately 13% is in the top ten. The sequenced sample consisted of PBMCs. The receptors shown here come from a woman aged 60-70 years in good health and CMV-seropositive.

This chain joins TRBV27 and TRBJ1-1; 7 positions agree with TRBD1. CDR3 length: 12 residues. J was trimmed by 4 bases and V by 6 bases; bases with no gene match: 2. Looked up from germline, CDR1 is MNHEY and CDR2 is SMNVEV (reference sequence). The CDR3 region is CASRQGITEAFF. The CDR3 region has the DNA TGTGCCAGCAGACAGGGGATCACTGAAGCTTTCTTT.

The chain is built from TRBV7-9 and TRBJ1-2; TRBD1 matches 8 bases. Looked up from germline, CDR1 is SEHNR and CDR2 is FQNEAQ (reference sequence). The V gene end was trimmed by 4 bases and the J gene end by 5 bases; junction bases not matched to a gene: 9. The CDR3 sequence is 15 residues long. CDR3 DNA: TGTGCCAGCAGCTCAGACAGGGGTTTGGGGTATGGCTACACCTTC. Protein sequence: CASSSDRGLGYGYTF.

The chain joins TRBV7-2 to TRBJ1-6; 11 bases match TRBD1. The V and J ends lost 4 bases and 7 bases, in that order; junction bases with no gene match: 3. CDR1 and CDR2 (germline): SGHTA, FQGNSA. CDR3 length: 15 residues. CDR3 protein: CASSSRDRGNSPLHF. CDR3 coding DNA: TGTGCCAGCAGCTCCCGGGACAGGGGGAATTCACCCCTCCACTTT.

The V gene is TRBV11-2, the J gene TRBJ2-1; 12 bases agree with TRBD2. Looked up from germline, CDR1 is SGHAT and CDR2 is FQNNGV. This CDR3 region has 19 residues. Trimming removed 4 bases from V and 5 bases from J; junction bases left unmatched: 15. The CDR3 region is CASSSRTRLAGASNNEQFF. As DNA, the CDR3 is TGTGCCAGCAGCTCCAGGACCAGACTAGCGGGAGCATCGAACAATGAGCAGTTCTTC.

The genes are TRBV27 and TRBJ1-1, with D tentatively TRBD1 (6 bases). With 5 bases removed from V and 7 bases from J, the gap between germline ends came to 11 bases. The CDR3 is made up of 12 amino acids. Per germline, CDR1 MNHEY and CDR2 SMNVEV (reference sequence). CDR3 residues: CASSTRDNEAFF. As DNA, the CDR3 is TGTGCCAGCAGTACCCGGGACAATGAAGCTTTCTTT.

The table lists this clone with a few counts. V is TRBV10-2 and J is TRBJ2-2; 7 bases line up with TRBD1. The CDR3 covers 16 residues. Losses at the gene ends were 0 bases for V and 4 bases for J; bases not matched to a gene: 5. Per the germline V gene, CDR1 is WSHSY and CDR2 is SAAADI. The CDR3 coding sequence is TGCGCCAGCAGTGAGTCAAAAGGGGGCCGCACCGGGGAGCTGTTTTTT. Protein: CASSESKGGRTGELFF.

The chain links TRBV6-6 to TRBJ1-2, with D hard to call. The V end lost 8 bases, the J end lost 1 base, and 8 bases lay between the germline ends. This CDR3 region has 12 residues. In germline, CDR1 is MNHNY, CDR2 SVGAGI (reference sequence). DNA of the CDR3: TGTGCCAGCGGCGGGATTAACTATGGCTACACCTTC. This gives the protein CASGGINYGYTF.

V is TRBV18 and J is TRBJ1-2; tentative D call: TRBD1 (6 bases). The CDR3 covers 13 residues. CDR1 is KGHSH and CDR2 is LQKENI in the germline V gene. Trimming pared 3 bases from V and 8 bases from J, leaving 13 bases between. CDR3 amino acids: CASSPTGIGGYTF. The CDR3 bases are TGTGCCAGCTCACCTACAGGGATCGGCGGCTACACCTTC.

The chain carries TRBV7-2 and TRBJ1-1; D is uncertain. CDR1 and CDR2 from the germline V gene are SGHTA and FQGNSA. Trimming pared 2 bases from V and 4 bases from J, leaving 11 bases between. The CDR3 consists of 14 residues. CDR3 protein: CASSLMWGGTEAFF. CDR3 in DNA: TGTGCCAGCAGCTTAATGTGGGGAGGCACTGAAGCTTTCTTT.

V gene TRBV10-3 combines with J gene TRBJ1-1; D may be TRBD1 (5 bases). The germline gives CDR1 ENHRY, CDR2 SYGVKD. V shed 10 bases and J shed 3 bases, with 12 bases lying between them. The CDR3 extends over 12 amino acids. The CDR3 sequence: CATLGADTEAFF. The CDR3 nucleotides read TGTGCCACCCTTGGGGCCGACACTGAAGCTTTCTTT.

The chain uses TRBV5-1 and TRBJ1-1; D gene ambiguous. The germline gives CDR1 SGHRS, CDR2 YFSETQ. Trimming left V 6 bases short and J 3 bases short, with 12 bases between. This CDR3 is built from 13 residues. The CDR3 DNA reads as TGCGCCAGCATGAGGCAGATAGACACTGAAGCTTTCTTT. Residues: CASMRQIDTEAFF.

The chain employs TRBV6-4 and TRBJ2-1, with TRBD2 matching over 10 bases. Germline V lookup: CDR1 MRHNA, CDR2 SNTAGT. Losses at the gene ends were 2 bases for V and 2 bases for J; bases not matched to a gene: 0. The CDR3 consists of 15 residues. This CDR3 reads CASSDSGGAYNEQFF. The DNA of the CDR3 is TGTGCCAGCAGTGACAGCGGGGGGGCCTACAATGAGCAGTTCTTC.

The CDR3 coding sequence is TGTGCCAGCAGCGTTGGGCCGACTAGCGGGGGTCCTTACGAGCAGTACTTC. It encodes CASSVGPTSGGPYEQYF. The rearrangement joins TRBV7-3 to TRBJ2-7; TRBD2 matches at 12 bases. V lost 5 bases and J lost 4; bases outside the gene matches: 12. Germline V CDR1 and CDR2: SGHTA, FQGTGA. The CDR3 runs 17 residues.

The J gene is TRBJ1-1, the V gene TRBV19; D not resolved. This CDR3 is built from 13 residues. Germline CDR1 is LNHDA and CDR2 is SQIVND (reference sequence). Between the trimmed V and J ends, which lost 3 bases and 2 bases, there was a span of 7 bases. The CDR3 nucleotides are TGTGCCAGTAGTATTTCAGATAACACTGAAGCTTTCTTT. Translating gives CASSISDNTEAFF.

This clone appeared a few times. V gene TRBV19 combines with J gene TRBJ1-4; D might be TRBD1 (5 bases). CDR1 is LNHDA, CDR2 SQIVND, per germline (reference sequence). CDR3 length: 16 residues. Trimming left V 1 base short and J 8 bases short, with 17 bases between. In DNA, the CDR3 is TGTGCCAGTAGTATAGGCAGCAGGGCCACCATCGAAAAACTGTTTTTT. It codes for CASSIGSRATIEKLFF.

This clone was seen more than once but under ten times. The J gene is TRBJ1-1, the V gene TRBV5-1; a weak D match, TRBD1 (5 bases). This CDR3 is built from 15 residues. Germline values: CDR1 SGHRS, CDR2 YFSETQ. V was pared by 4 bases and J by 3 bases, with 16 bases between. In DNA form, the CDR3 reads TGCGCCAGCAGCCCTGGGGGGGGAGGGGACACTGAAGCTTTCTTT. Its protein product is CASSPGGGGDTEAFF.

This clone was found a few times. V and J are TRBV4-2 and TRBJ2-1, with 13 bases identical to TRBD2. The CDR3 is made up of 15 amino acids. After removal of 6 bases from V and 9 bases from J, the junction contained 8 bases not matched to a gene. CDR1 is LGHNA and CDR2 is YNFKEQ in the germline V gene. CDR3 region: CASRQLAGGPSEQFF. CDR3 DNA: TGTGCCAGCAGGCAACTAGCGGGAGGGCCTAGTGAGCAGTTCTTC.

This chain links TRBV7-2 with TRBJ2-1; TRBD2 matches at 12 bases. The germline V gene encodes CDR1 SGHTA and CDR2 FQGNSA. CDR3 length equals 15 residues. Trimming at V came to 2 bases and at J to 9 bases, leaving 5 bases not matched to a gene. For the CDR3, the DNA is TGTGCCAGCAGCTTATCTAGCGGGGGGGTGGGTGAGCAGTTCTTC. Translated, it gives CASSLSSGGVGEQFF.

This clone was seen just once. V is TRBV9 and J is TRBJ2-3, with 7 bases matching TRBD2. Germline-derived CDR1 and CDR2 are SGDLS and YYNGEE. The CDR3 consists of 17 residues. The V gene end was trimmed by 4 bases and the J gene end by 0 bases; junction bases not matched to a gene: 11. In nucleotides, the CDR3 is TGTGCCAGCAGCCCCCCCGCTAGCGGCTCTAGCACAGATACGCAGTATTTT. It yields the protein CASSPPASGSSTDTQYF.

This chain connects TRBV7-3 to TRBJ1-2, with a tentative D call TRBD1 (5 bases). This CDR3 comprises 13 residues. Germline assignment: CDR1 SGHTA and CDR2 FQGTGA. Trimming pared 4 bases from V and 13 bases from J, leaving 19 bases between. Here the CDR3 DNA reads TGTGCCAGCAGCTACTCGGGGGGGGGTAATCGCACCTTC. Translating it yields CASSYSGGGNRTF.